Included here is one T cell receptor beta chain sequence, with context. TCRdb's copy holds only in-frame clones and misses some; the assay was immunoSEQ multiplex PCR. The table includes tens of thousands of clones, over 60% detected once. The sample belongs to a study of PD-1 blockade in classical Hodgkin lymphoma. The V end was cut by 7 bases, the J end by 0 bases, with 17 bases between. The CDR3 sequence is 16 residues long. CDR1 and CDR2 from the germline V gene are MNHEY and SMNVEV (reference sequence). In every patient, relapse followed autologous stem cell transplantation, while exposure to brentuximab vedotin differed. Relapsed/refractory classical Hodgkin lymphoma patients had complete, partial or progressive responses.

The receptor was isolated from a human donor with classical Hodgkin lymphoma. The chain recombines TRBV27 with TRBJ2-3; D is possibly TRBD2 (6 bases). This sample comprised peripheral blood mononuclear cells (PBMCs), obtained at baseline. The CDR3 here is CASTLDIAASTDTQYF. The CDR3 nucleotides are TGTGCCAGCACCTTAGATATAGCGGCTAGCACAGATACGCAGTATTTT.